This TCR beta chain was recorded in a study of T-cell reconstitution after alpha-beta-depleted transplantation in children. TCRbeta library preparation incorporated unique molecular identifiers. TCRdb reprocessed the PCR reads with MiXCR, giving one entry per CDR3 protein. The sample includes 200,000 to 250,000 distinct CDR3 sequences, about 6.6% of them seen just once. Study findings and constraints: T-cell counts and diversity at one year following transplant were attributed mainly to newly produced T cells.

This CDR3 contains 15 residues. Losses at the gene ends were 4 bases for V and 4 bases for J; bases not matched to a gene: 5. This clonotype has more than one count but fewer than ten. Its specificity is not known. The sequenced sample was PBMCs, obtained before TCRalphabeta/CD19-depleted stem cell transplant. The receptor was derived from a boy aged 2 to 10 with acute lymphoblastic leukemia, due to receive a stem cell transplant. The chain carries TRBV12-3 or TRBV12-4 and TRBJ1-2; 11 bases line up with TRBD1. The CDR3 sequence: CASSSGQGAPYGYTF. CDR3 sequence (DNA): TGTGCCAGCAGTTCTGGACAGGGGGCCCCCTATGGCTACACCTTC.